The rows below give T cell receptor beta chains drawn from one sample of a study of early T cells in non-severe SARS-CoV-2 infection. TCRdb re-called the 5' RACE reads with MiXCR, one entry per CDR3 protein. In the table there are 45,000 to 55,000 distinct CDR3 sequences, about 9.9% of which are singletons. Material for sequencing was whole blood. Every receptor here comes from an adult who was a healthcare worker with PCR-confirmed SARS-CoV-2 infection or an uninfected control (not recorded which). Both conserved end residues are part of each CDR3.

TRBJ2-3,TRBV20-1,CSARVGPTDTQYF
TRBJ2-7,TRBV20-1,CSAKGQGLGEQYF
TRBJ1-1,TRBV29-1,CSVAPAENTEAFF
TRBJ2-5,TRBV20-1,CSAPGLAGNQETQYF
TRBJ1-4,TRBV6-6,CATEGPIGEKLFF
TRBJ2-3,TRBV10-3,CAISESNPSTDTQYF
TRBJ1-2,TRBV30,CAWSTSYYGYTF
TRBJ1-5,TRBV29-1,CSVGSRGANQPQHF
TRBJ2-3,TRBV11-2,CASTPSTDTQYF
TRBJ2-5,TRBV5-1,CASSLGSGVQETQYF
TRBJ1-3,TRBV10-2,CASTPGNRNTIYF
TRBJ2-5,TRBV5-1,CASSLEARRETQYF